This T cell receptor beta chain originates from a study of T-cell reconstitution after alpha-beta-depleted transplantation in children. Study results and limitations: The study reportedly traced alpha-beta T cells about two months after transplant to several hundred expanded graft clones. A year post-transplant, T-cell counts and diversity derived mostly from newly produced T cells.

This clonotype was seen more than once but under ten times. Its target is unknown. The CDR3 has 15 residues. The germline V gene has CDR1 SGHRS and CDR2 YFSETQ. V lost 1 base to trimming and J lost 2 bases, with 13 bases between them. TCRbeta library construction was performed incorporating unique molecular identifiers. TCRdb re-derived calls from the PCR reads in MiXCR, one entry per CDR3 protein. The sample shows some 110,000 distinct CDR3 sequences, 9% to 12% of them seen only once. This clonotype originated in a boy between 2 and 10 years old with acute lymphoblastic leukemia, due to receive a stem cell transplant. The sequencing here drew on PBMCs, taken before TCRalphabeta/CD19-depleted stem cell transplant. V is TRBV5-1 and J is TRBJ2-7, with a tentative D call TRBD1 (5 bases). CDR3 sequence: CASSLSSGSAYEQYF. The CDR3 DNA is TGCGCCAGCAGCTTGTCCTCAGGGTCGGCCTACGAGCAGTACTTC.